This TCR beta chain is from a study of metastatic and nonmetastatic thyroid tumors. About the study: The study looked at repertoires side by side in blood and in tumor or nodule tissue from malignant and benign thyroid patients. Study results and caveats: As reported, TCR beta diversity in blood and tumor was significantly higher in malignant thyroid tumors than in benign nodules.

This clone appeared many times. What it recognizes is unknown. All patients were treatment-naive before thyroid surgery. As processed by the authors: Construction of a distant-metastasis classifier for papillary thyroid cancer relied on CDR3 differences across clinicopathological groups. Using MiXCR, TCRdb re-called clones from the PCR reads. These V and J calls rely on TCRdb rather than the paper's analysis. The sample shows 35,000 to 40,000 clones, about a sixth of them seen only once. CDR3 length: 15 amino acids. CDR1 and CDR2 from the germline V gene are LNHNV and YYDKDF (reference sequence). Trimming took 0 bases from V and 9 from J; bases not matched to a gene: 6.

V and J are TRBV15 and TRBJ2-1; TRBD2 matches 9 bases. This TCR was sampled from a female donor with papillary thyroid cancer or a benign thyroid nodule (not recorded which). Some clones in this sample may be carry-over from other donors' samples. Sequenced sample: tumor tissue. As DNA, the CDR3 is TGTGCCACCAGCAGAGAAGGCGGGAGGGGAACTGAGCAGTTCTTC. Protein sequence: CATSREGGRGTEQFF.